The 19 T cell receptor beta chains in this list originate from one sample, sequenced in a study of cytomegalovirus exposure and HLA in healthy donors. Vbeta (60) and Jbeta (13) primers were used in the PCR. Sequencing was performed with immunoSEQ multiplex PCR; in TCRdb, only in-frame clones are kept and a portion is missing. The sample includes about 200,000 clones, about 88% of them seen just once. Sequencing was carried out using PBMCs. The receptors were sampled from a woman between 18 and 30 years old in good health and CMV-seronegative.

The CDR3 DNA follows: TGTGCCAGCAGTGAATCGGGAAGCCGGCAGCCCCAGCATTTT. It is translated as CASSESGSRQPQHF. The chain combines TRBV6-1 with TRBJ1-5; no definite D call. Deletions cut 2 bases from V and 7 bases from J, with 12 bases between. The CDR3 consists of 14 residues. CDR1 and CDR2 from the germline V gene are MNHNS and SASEGT.

The chain uses TRBV11-3 and TRBJ2-7; 9 bases are shared with TRBD1. CDR1 is SGHNT and CDR2 is YENEEA in the germline V gene. The CDR3 contains 15 residues. The junction had 7 bases not matched to a gene; V was cut back by 0 bases and J by 7 bases. CDR3 loop: CASSLDLDRGREQYF. In DNA, the CDR3 is TGTGCCAGCAGCTTAGATTTGGACAGGGGTCGGGAGCAGTACTTC.

This chain joins TRBV29-1 and TRBJ1-2, with 10 bases that match TRBD1. With V trimmed by 8 bases and J by 5 bases, 11 bases remained unmatched. Looked up from germline, CDR1 is SQVTM and CDR2 is ANQGSEA. This CDR3 spans 14 amino acids. In DNA, the CDR3 is TGCAGCTCAACCTCCGGGACAGGGGATTATGGCTACACCTTC. Its protein product is CSSTSGTGDYGYTF.

The V and J genes are TRBV7-3 and TRBJ1-1, with D perhaps TRBD1 (6 bases). With 0 bases removed from V and 4 bases from J, the gap between germline ends came to 6 bases. This CDR3 has 13 amino acids. CDR1 SGHTA and CDR2 FQGTGA come from the germline V gene. The CDR3 nucleotides are TGTGCCAGCAGCTTAACAGGGGGCACTGAAGCTTTCTTT. As protein: CASSLTGGTEAFF.

The chain couples TRBV7-2 to TRBJ2-3; 13 bases map to TRBD2. Germline values: CDR1 SGHTA, CDR2 FQGNSA. The CDR3 runs 17 residues. J was trimmed by 10 bases and V by 4 bases; bases with no gene match: 14. Here the CDR3 reads CASSSRLAGGPESPQYF. CDR3 coding DNA: TGTGCCAGCAGCTCCCGACTAGCGGGAGGCCCCGAGAGCCCGCAGTATTTT.

This rearrangement joins TRBV5-4 to TRBJ2-1; 8 bases map to TRBD1. Germline CDR1 reads SGHNT; CDR2 reads YYREEE (reference sequence). This CDR3 has 15 residues. J lost 1 base, V lost 4 bases, and 4 bases had no gene match. This CDR3 is CASSQRQGSYNEQFF. The CDR3 DNA follows: TGTGCCAGCAGCCAAAGACAGGGGTCCTACAATGAGCAGTTCTTC.

This chain links TRBV28 with TRBJ2-7; D possibly corresponds to TRBD2 (6 bases). Trimming took off 2 bases at V and 3 bases at J, with 26 bases between the two ends. The CDR3 runs 19 residues. Looked up from germline, CDR1 is MDHEN and CDR2 is SYDVKM. CDR3 in amino acids: CASSLRVSEGFPSFYEQYF. CDR3 coding DNA: TGTGCCAGCAGTTTAAGGGTTTCGGAGGGGTTCCCAAGCTTCTACGAGCAGTACTTC.

V gene TRBV4-1 combines with J gene TRBJ1-1, with D possibly matching TRBD1 (6 bases). Per germline, CDR1 MGHRA and CDR2 YSYEKL. V was cut by 3 bases and J by 9 bases, with 26 bases left in between. The CDR3 spans 17 residues. CDR3 protein: CASSHYQTSGGGSQAFF. CDR3 nucleotides: TGCGCCAGCAGCCACTACCAGACGTCCGGGGGGGGCTCCCAAGCTTTCTTT.

CDR3 sequence: CAISESGRAGETQYF. CDR3 bases: TGTGCCATCAGTGAGTCAGGAAGAGCGGGTGAGACCCAGTACTTC. The chain is built from TRBV10-3 and TRBJ2-5, with D possibly being TRBD2 (6 bases). This CDR3 is built from 15 residues. CDR1 is ENHRY and CDR2 is SYGVKD in the germline V gene. Trimming shortened V by 0 bases and J by 5 bases, and 13 bases separated the two germline ends.

The genes are TRBV7-6 and TRBJ2-5, with 12 bases fitting TRBD1. Germline CDR1 SGHVS, CDR2 FNYEAQ. V dropped 2 bases and J dropped 5; count of bases not matched to a gene: 9. The CDR3 is 17 amino acids. The CDR3 DNA is TGTGCCAGCAGCTTACTGGGACAGGGGGCTCGGGGGGAGACCCAGTACTTC. Its translation: CASSLLGQGARGETQYF. Full variable domain (missing parts from reference TRBV7-6 and TRBJ2-5): GAGVSQSPRYKVTKRGQDVALRCDPISGHVSLYWYRQALGQGPEFLTYFNYEAQQDKSGLPNDRFSAERPEGSISTLTIQRTEQRDSAMYRCASSLLGQGARGETQYFGPGTRLLVL.

The V gene is TRBV2, the J gene TRBJ2-1; D not resolved. V was trimmed by 5 bases and J by 5 bases, leaving 16 bases between them. Germline V lookup: CDR1 SNHLY, CDR2 FYNNEI. The CDR3 spans 15 residues. The CDR3 region has the DNA TGTGCCAGCAGTAGCCCCCAACTATGGGACAATGAGCAGTTCTTC. Its protein product is CASSSPQLWDNEQFF.

This clone turned up a few times. The chain uses TRBV6-5 and TRBJ1-1; D is unclear. This CDR3 has 13 amino acids. V was cut by 6 bases and J by 1 base, with 9 bases left in between. Germline CDR1 and CDR2: MNHEY and SVGAGI. CDR3 sequence: CASRLTQNTEAFF. The DNA of the CDR3 is TGTGCCAGCAGGCTGACACAGAACACTGAAGCTTTCTTT.

The J gene is TRBJ1-1, the V gene TRBV2; maybe TRBD1 (5 bases). V shed 5 bases and J shed 3 bases, with 10 bases lying between them. This CDR3 has 13 amino acids. The germline V gene has CDR1 SNHLY and CDR2 FYNNEI. CDR3 bases: TGTGCCAGCAGTATTCAGGGTCACACTGAAGCTTTCTTT. Its protein product is CASSIQGHTEAFF.

CDR3 bases: TGTGCCAGCAGCCGACAGGGTCAAACCGCCTATGGCTACACCTTC. Translating gives CASSRQGQTAYGYTF. This chain joins TRBV28 and TRBJ1-2, with 7 positions matching TRBD1. V shed 6 bases and J 4 bases; nucleotides not matched to a gene: 11. From germline, CDR1 is MDHEN and CDR2 SYDVKM. The CDR3 runs to 15 residues.

This clone was detected only a few times. The V and J genes are TRBV5-1 and TRBJ2-3, with 7 bases identical to TRBD1. V shed 1 base, J shed 2 bases, and the junction held 10 bases outside the gene matches. Germline CDR1 and CDR2: SGHRS and YFSETQ. There are 17 residues in the CDR3. The DNA for the CDR3 is TGCGCCAGCAGCTTGACAATCCGGGACAGTATCACAGATACGCAGTATTTT. It encodes CASSLTIRDSITDTQYF.

The V and J genes are TRBV6-6 and TRBJ1-6, with TRBD1 matching 9 bases. CDR3 length equals 14 residues. The germline V gene encodes CDR1 MNHNY and CDR2 SVGAGI (reference sequence). J lost 10 bases, V lost 6 bases, and 7 bases had no gene match. The CDR3 sequence is CASREPGQGSPLHF. For the CDR3, the DNA is TGTGCCAGCAGAGAACCGGGACAGGGCTCACCCCTCCACTTT.

The rearrangement uses TRBV7-2 and TRBJ2-1; TRBD2 might be the D (6 bases). CDR1 SGHTA and CDR2 FQGNSA come from the germline V gene. The CDR3 runs 14 residues. The germline V and J ends were trimmed by 5 bases and 1 base, with 9 bases remaining between them. The CDR3 sequence is CASSGTPSYNEQFF. Written as DNA, the CDR3 is TGTGCCAGCAGCGGGACTCCTTCCTACAATGAGCAGTTCTTC. The whole variable domain, remainder taken from reference TRBV7-2 and TRBJ2-1, is GAGVSQSPSNKVTEKGKDVELRCDPISGHTALYWYRQSLGQGLEFLIYFQGNSAPDKSGLPSDRFSAERTGGSVSTLTIQRTQQEDSAVYLCASSGTPSYNEQFFGPGTRLTVL.

This chain connects TRBV29-1 to TRBJ2-3; the match to TRBD2 covers 13 bases. CDR1 SQVTM and CDR2 ANQGSEA come from the germline V gene. This CDR3 is 16 amino acids long. With V trimmed by 1 base and J by 2 bases, 3 bases remained unmatched. The CDR3 protein is CSVEGTSGRDTDTQYF. Here the CDR3 DNA reads TGCAGCGTTGAAGGGACTAGCGGGAGAGACACAGATACGCAGTATTTT.

This clone has a single count. This chain joins TRBV5-8 and TRBJ1-2; 11 nucleotides line up with TRBD1. Germline V gene data show CDR1 as SGHTS and CDR2 as YDEGEE. V lost 4 bases, J lost 4 bases, and 6 bases stayed unmatched. The CDR3 consists of 15 residues. DNA for the CDR3: TGTGCCAGCAGCGGCGGGACAGGGGGGGGCTATGGCTACACCTTC. It translates to CASSGGTGGGYGYTF.